The 31 T cell receptor beta chains reported below all come from one sample, sequenced in a study of blood T cell repertoires in COVID-19. Sequenced by immunoSEQ multiplex PCR; TCRdb stores in-frame clones only, minus some. The sample lists fewer than 250,000 clones; around four fifths were seen once. Sequenced sample: peripheral blood. All receptors derive from a woman between 35 and 50 years old with active or convalescent COVID-19.

The rearrangement joins TRBV12-5 to TRBJ2-1, with 9 nucleotides matching TRBD2. The CDR3 contains 15 residues. Germline V gene data show CDR1 as LGHNT and CDR2 as FRNRAP. V shed 4 bases, J shed 8 bases, and the junction held 9 bases outside the gene matches. CDR3 bases: TGTGCTAGTGGTTCCCCTGGGCGGGGGGGGGATGAGCAGTTCTTC. Protein: CASGSPGRGGDEQFF.

The rearrangement links TRBV3-1 (or the pseudogene TRBV3-2) to TRBJ1-1; D possibly corresponds to TRBD1 (6 bases). CDR1 and CDR2 from the germline V gene are LGHDT and YNNKEL (reference sequence). CDR3 length equals 16 residues. Trimming pared 4 bases from V and 3 bases from J, leaving 18 bases between. The CDR3 spells CASSPHRARPDTEAFF. The CDR3 nucleotides read TGTGCCAGCAGCCCCCACAGGGCCCGTCCCGACACTGAAGCTTTCTTT.

This clone appeared a single time. The gene calls are TRBV6-5 and TRBJ2-7, with 9 bases that match TRBD2. This CDR3 has 14 residues. Trimming cost V 5 bases and J 5 bases; bases outside gene matches: 7. Germline assignment: CDR1 MNHEY and CDR2 SVGAGI. The CDR3 DNA is TGTGCCAGCAGTCCCCGGACTAGCGTCGACGAGCAGTACTTC. It is translated as CASSPRTSVDEQYF.

This CDR3 is CASSPRTGGNTGELFF. The DNA for the CDR3 is TGTGCCAGTAGTCCCCGGACAGGGGGAAACACCGGGGAGCTGTTTTTT. The V gene is TRBV19, the J gene TRBJ2-2; 10 positions match TRBD1. The CDR3 is 16 residues long. After removal of 5 bases from V and 2 bases from J, the junction contained 5 bases not matched to a gene. Germline CDR1 and CDR2: LNHDA and SQIVND (reference sequence).

The chain joins TRBV13 to TRBJ1-2; 7 bases match TRBD1. This CDR3 comprises 16 residues. Trimming took 5 bases from V and 2 from J; bases not matched to a gene: 11. Germline CDR1 and CDR2: PRHDT and FYEKMQ (reference sequence). The CDR3 here is CASSRMTGMDNYGYTF. The CDR3 nucleotides read TGTGCCAGCAGCCGTATGACAGGGATGGACAACTATGGCTACACCTTC.

This rearrangement joins TRBV18 to TRBJ1-4; 10 bases line up with TRBD1. V shed 1 base, J shed 5 bases, and the junction held 4 bases outside the gene matches. Germline V CDR1 and CDR2: KGHSH, LQKENI. This CDR3 comprises 16 residues. CDR3 loop: CASSPRRDRGNEKLFF. In nucleotides, the CDR3 is TGTGCCAGCTCACCACGCCGGGACAGGGGAAATGAAAAACTGTTTTTT.

This clone was counted a single time. J is TRBJ1-2 and V is TRBV5-6, with 9 bases lining up with TRBD1. With 9 bases clipped from V and 4 bases from J, the junction kept 19 bases outside the gene matches. The germline CDR1 and CDR2 sequences are SGHDT and YYEEEE. The CDR3 contains 17 residues. The DNA of the CDR3 is TGTGCCACCGGCCCTTTTGGGTCGGGACAGGGAGCCTATGGCTACACCTTC. This translates into CATGPFGSGQGAYGYTF.

The chain is built from TRBV7-2 and TRBJ2-1; 11 bases are shared with TRBD2. Per germline, CDR1 SGHTA and CDR2 FQGNSA. The trim removed 1 base at V and 9 bases at J, leaving 11 bases unmatched. This CDR3 has 17 amino acids. CDR3 coding DNA: TGTGCCAGCAGCTTAGGGGTAGCGGGGGGGCCTGTTAGTGAGCAGTTCTTC. Protein sequence: CASSLGVAGGPVSEQFF.

This chain connects TRBV19 to TRBJ1-4; a weak D match, TRBD1 (5 bases). V was clipped by 6 bases and J by 7 bases, with 24 bases between them. The V gene's germline CDR1 is LNHDA and CDR2 SQIVND (reference sequence). The CDR3 is made up of 17 amino acids. The CDR3 sequence: CASRGLVGRAVGEKLFF. In DNA form, the CDR3 reads TGTGCCAGTAGGGGGTTGGTTGGCAGGGCAGTTGGTGAAAAACTGTTTTTT.

The J gene is TRBJ2-1, the V gene TRBV11-3; 7 positions agree with TRBD2. Germline V lookup: CDR1 SGHNT, CDR2 YENEEA. This CDR3 spans 14 amino acids. J was trimmed by 8 bases and V by 8 bases; bases with no gene match: 12. The chain's CDR3 is CASCVGGGGYEQFF. In DNA, the CDR3 is TGTGCCAGCTGCGTGGGCGGGGGAGGTTATGAGCAGTTCTTC.

This clone was seen more than once but under ten times. The chain uses TRBV27 and TRBJ2-7; no reliable D call. The CDR3 spans 12 residues. The germline gives CDR1 MNHEY, CDR2 SMNVEV (reference sequence). V lost 2 bases to trimming and J lost 2 bases, with 4 bases between them. This chain's CDR3 is CASSLTAYEQYF. Here the CDR3 DNA reads TGTGCCAGCAGTTTAACGGCCTACGAGCAGTACTTC.

The J gene is TRBJ2-5, the V gene TRBV11-2, with 7 bases aligning to TRBD1. Germline lookup yields CDR1 SGHAT and CDR2 FQNNGV. This CDR3 contains 14 residues. The V and J ends lost 6 bases and 1 base, in that order; junction bases with no gene match: 5. The CDR3 spells CASSTTGVQETQYF. For the CDR3, the DNA is TGTGCCAGCAGTACAACAGGGGTCCAAGAGACCCAGTACTTC.

The CDR3 DNA sequence: TGTGCCAGCAGGGCGCGGGAGTCTGGCAATGAGCAGTTCTTC. It encodes CASRARESGNEQFF. The chain joins TRBV9 to TRBJ2-1; TRBD2 agrees at 7 bases. The CDR3 loop spans 14 amino acids. The germline CDR1 and CDR2 sequences are SGDLS and YYNGEE. V dropped 5 bases and J dropped 6; count of bases not matched to a gene: 8.

This clone has more than one count but fewer than ten. This chain uses TRBV19 with TRBJ2-3; possibly TRBD2 for D (5 bases). The germline V gene encodes CDR1 LNHDA and CDR2 SQIVND (reference sequence). The CDR3 totals 16 residues. Trimming cost V 3 bases and J 0 bases, with 13 bases left between them. CDR3 region: CASSINSGASTDTQYF. In DNA form, the CDR3 reads TGTGCCAGTAGTATTAACAGCGGAGCTAGCACAGATACGCAGTATTTT.

The rearrangement links TRBV14 to TRBJ2-7; 8 bases are shared with TRBD2. Germline V CDR1 and CDR2: SGHDN, FVKESK. Trimming cost V 0 bases and J 5 bases; bases outside gene matches: 15. The CDR3 is 18 amino acids. The CDR3 reads CASSQEGLRGVLLHEQYF. The CDR3 DNA reads as TGTGCCAGCAGCCAAGAAGGTTTGCGGGGGGTTTTGCTTCACGAGCAGTACTTC.

This clone appeared once. This rearrangement joins TRBV11-1 to TRBJ1-1, with D possibly being TRBD1 (5 bases). V lost 3 bases to trimming and J lost 11 bases, with 10 bases between them. This CDR3 has 11 residues. The V gene's germline CDR1 is SGHAT and CDR2 FQDESV (reference sequence). The CDR3: CASSFVRGAFF. Here the CDR3 DNA reads TGTGCCAGCAGCTTTGTAAGGGGCGCTTTCTTT.

The rearrangement joins TRBV24-1 to TRBJ1-4; TRBD1 matches at 7 bases. Germline V gene data show CDR1 as KGHDR and CDR2 as SFDVKD. The CDR3 runs 14 residues. Trimming cost V 9 bases and J 3 bases; bases outside gene matches: 6. CDR3 sequence: CATSDRVANEKLFF. The CDR3 nucleotides read TGTGCCACCTCCGACAGGGTCGCTAATGAAAAACTGTTTTTT.

The rearrangement uses TRBV12-3 or TRBV12-4 and TRBJ2-7; D is undetermined. The CDR3 is 13 amino acids. With 2 bases removed from V and 3 bases from J, the gap between germline ends came to 8 bases. The CDR3 DNA is TGTGCCAGCAGTTTAAAAGCCATCTACGAGCAGTACTTC. Translation: CASSLKAIYEQYF.

This sequence joins TRBV7-2 and TRBJ1-4; no reliable D call. Germline lookup yields CDR1 SGHTA and CDR2 FQGNSA. The CDR3 consists of 14 residues. V gave up 1 base and J gave up 5 bases, with 8 bases separating them. CDR3 in amino acids: CASSLVVQNEKLFF. The CDR3, as DNA: TGTGCCAGCAGCTTAGTTGTGCAGAATGAAAAACTGTTTTTT.

This rearrangement joins TRBV14 to TRBJ1-1; D gene unclear. The CDR3 spans 15 residues. The germline gives CDR1 SGHDN, CDR2 FVKESK. V was clipped by 3 bases and J by 5 bases, with 16 bases between them. CDR3 in amino acids: CASSHKKRALTEAFF. In DNA, the CDR3 is TGTGCCAGCAGCCACAAAAAAAGAGCCCTGACTGAAGCTTTCTTT.

J is TRBJ1-6 and V is TRBV11-2; TRBD1 matches at 9 bases. CDR1 and CDR2 from the germline V gene are SGHAT and FQNNGV. The CDR3 totals 14 residues. V shed 3 bases, J shed 12 bases, and the junction held 6 bases outside the gene matches. CDR3 nucleotides: TGTGCCAGCAGCTTTCCGGGACAGGGTCGACCCCTCCACTTT. Protein sequence: CASSFPGQGRPLHF.

This sequence joins TRBV2 and TRBJ1-5, with TRBD1 matching over 9 bases. Germline V lookup: CDR1 SNHLY, CDR2 FYNNEI. With V trimmed by 4 bases and J by 2 bases, 3 bases remained unmatched. This CDR3 spans 15 amino acids. The CDR3 DNA sequence: TGTGCCAGCAGTGCTCGGACAGGGGGCAATCAGCCCCAGCATTTT. The encoded protein is CASSARTGGNQPQHF.

The chain recombines TRBV3-1 (or the pseudogene TRBV3-2) with TRBJ1-2; 7 bases align to TRBD1. The CDR3 has 15 amino acids. Germline trimming cut 3 bases from V and 4 bases from J; bases unmatched to any gene: 8. Germline CDR1 LGHDT, CDR2 YNNKEL (reference sequence). CDR3 amino acids: CASSHRTGDTYGYTF. The DNA for the CDR3 is TGTGCCAGCAGCCACCGAACAGGGGATACCTATGGCTACACCTTC.

This rearrangement joins TRBV7-9 to TRBJ1-4, with TRBD1 identical over 10 bases. Trimming removed 7 bases from V and 8 bases from J; junction bases left unmatched: 7. The CDR3 consists of 14 residues. The germline V gene encodes CDR1 SEHNR and CDR2 FQNEAQ (reference sequence). The CDR3 here is CASTPDRGQEKLFF. The CDR3 DNA reads as TGTGCCAGCACCCCCGACAGGGGGCAGGAAAAACTGTTTTTT.

This clone was detected once. The DNA of the CDR3 is TGTGCCAGCAGCTTAGCCAGGGGGCCTTCTGGGGAGCTGTTTTTT. Protein: CASSLARGPSGELFF. The J gene is TRBJ2-2, the V gene TRBV11-1, with TRBD1 matching over 8 bases. The CDR3 length is 15 residues. V was clipped by 0 bases and J by 8 bases; unmatched bases: 5. From germline, CDR1 is SGHAT and CDR2 FQDESV (reference sequence).

This clone was seen just once. The chain carries TRBV15 and TRBJ2-7; D perhaps matches TRBD2 (5 bases). Germline lookup yields CDR1 LNHNV and CDR2 YYDKDF (reference sequence). Trimming took off 8 bases at V and 0 bases at J, with 11 bases between the two ends. This CDR3 contains 13 residues. CDR3 sequence: CATGERLSYEQYF. CDR3 coding DNA: TGTGCCACCGGGGAGCGACTCTCCTACGAGCAGTACTTC.

The chain links TRBV10-3 to TRBJ2-5; D is possibly TRBD1 (6 bases). V dropped 5 bases and J dropped 4 bases, with 11 bases sitting between them. This CDR3 is built from 13 residues. Germline CDR1 reads ENHRY; CDR2 reads SYGVKD. The CDR3 region has the DNA TGTGCCATCAGTACAGGGATGGGAGAGACCCAGTACTTC. Its protein product is CAISTGMGETQYF.

The chain uses TRBV24-1 and TRBJ2-7, with D perhaps matching TRBD1 (6 bases). The CDR3 is 15 amino acids. In germline, CDR1 is KGHDR, CDR2 SFDVKD. V was trimmed by 4 bases and J by 4 bases, leaving 16 bases between them. CDR3 protein: CATSDPDSDPYEQYF. In DNA, the CDR3 is TGTGCCACCAGTGACCCGGACAGTGATCCTTACGAGCAGTACTTC.

The CDR3 region is CASSDSLGYGYTF. The CDR3 DNA follows: TGTGCCAGTTCTGACAGTCTGGGATATGGCTACACCTTC. J is TRBJ1-2 and V is TRBV14, with a tentative D call TRBD1 (5 bases). The CDR3 runs 13 residues. Trimming took 9 bases from V and 5 from J, leaving 16 bases between them. CDR1 and CDR2 from the germline V gene are SGHDN and FVKESK.

This clone was counted only a few times. The chain links TRBV4-2 to TRBJ1-6, with TRBD1 matching 11 bases. The CDR3 contains 16 residues. Trimming took 2 bases from V and 8 from J; bases not matched to a gene: 5. Germline lookup yields CDR1 LGHNA and CDR2 YNFKEQ. CDR3 nucleotide sequence: TGTGCCAGCAGCCAACGGACAGGGGGCTTAGATTCACCCCTCCACTTT. It is translated as CASSQRTGGLDSPLHF.

As to this clone: The junction departs from the called germline gene at one end, perhaps through a read error. The rearrangement joins TRBV7-2 to TRBJ2-1, with TRBD2 matching over 11 bases. The V gene's germline CDR1 is SGHTA and CDR2 FQGNSA. There are 16 residues in the CDR3. The DNA of the CDR3 is TGTGCCAGCAGCCTAGCGGGGGGACCCCCTTACAATGAGCAGTTCTTC. Translating gives CASSLAGGPPYNEQFF.